These 14 T cell receptor beta chains originate from one sample sequenced in a study of regulatory T cells in long-lasting Graves disease (dated by TCRdb to about 2021). Preparation of the library involved multiplex PCR. TCRdb records Illumina HiSeq 4000 as the sequencer. CDR3 regions were amplified by Arm-PCR with iRepertoire HTBI primers to construct TCR beta libraries. Starting from the raw public reads, TCRdb applied fastp trimming at Q25, assembled clones with MiXCR and retained in-frame beta chains. When rows share a CDR3 protein, they turn into one entry using the most common DNA and genes. This sample gives roughly 400,000 distinct CDR3 sequences in total; around a fifth of them show up just once. Of the sample, approximately 15% falls within the top ten clones. The time point label on this specimen signifies: persistent/refractory GD, antithyroid drugs over 5 years with positive TRAb. For both TCR sequencing and RNA sequencing, RNA was extracted from PBMCs using TRIzol.

The sequences come from peripheral blood mononuclear cells (PBMCs), collected when the disease was refractory, from a patient treated with antithyroid drugs. Receptors originate from a female donor with Graves disease.

The rearrangement uses TRBV12-5 and TRBJ2-2; D not certain. CDR3 length: 17 residues. Trimming removed 1 base at V and 3 bases at J, with 15 bases between. CDR1 is LGHNT and CDR2 is FRNRAP in the germline V gene. The CDR3 loop is CASGLGELRSDTGELFF. As DNA, the CDR3 is TGTGCTAGTGGTTTGGGAGAACTGAGGTCCGACACCGGGGAGCTGTTTTTT.

This clonotype showed up many times. This chain connects TRBV12-3 or TRBV12-4 to TRBJ1-2; 7 positions match TRBD1. The ends lost 6 bases at V and 5 bases at J; junction bases unmatched: 6. The CDR3 sequence is 13 residues long. CDR3 amino acids: CASRTGVGYGYTF. In DNA form, the CDR3 reads TGTGCCAGCAGAACAGGGGTGGGATATGGCTACACCTTC.

This clonotype was observed many times. The chain links TRBV5-1 to TRBJ2-7; TRBD2 might be the D (5 bases). This CDR3 has 14 residues. Germline CDR1 and CDR2: SGHRS and YFSETQ. The V end was cut by 0 bases, the J end by 6 bases, with 13 bases between. The CDR3 reads CASSLGSGIREQYF. The CDR3 bases are TGCGCCAGCAGCTTGGGCTCGGGAATCCGCGAGCAGTACTTC. Drawing the rest from reference TRBV5-1 and TRBJ2-7, the complete variable domain is KAGVTQTPRYLIKTRGQQVTLSCSPISGHRSVSWYQQTPGQGLQFLFEYFSETQRNKGNFPGRFSGRQFSNSRSEMNVSTLELGDSALYLCASSLGSGIREQYFGPGTRLTVT.

This clonotype was seen ten or more times. The rearrangement uses TRBV5-1 and TRBJ2-7; TRBD1 matches at 11 bases. The V gene's germline CDR1 is SGHRS and CDR2 YFSETQ. The CDR3 is made up of 17 amino acids. V lost 7 bases and J lost 7; bases outside the gene matches: 19. The CDR3 DNA is TGCGCCAGCCGGGGGGCCCTCGGCGGACAGGGGGCGGAGGAGCAGTACTTC. Translation: CASRGALGGQGAEEQYF.

This clonotype was seen repeatedly, ten times or more. V gene TRBV6-5 combines with J gene TRBJ2-7; TRBD2 aligns across 9 bases. Germline CDR1 and CDR2: MNHEY and SVGAGI. The CDR3 loop spans 20 amino acids. V was pared by 4 bases and J by 3 bases, with 22 bases of the junction left unmatched. The CDR3 loop reads CASSFTLGAGGRRGYYEQYF. The CDR3 coding sequence is TGTGCCAGCAGTTTTACCCTTGGAGCGGGAGGCCGTCGGGGGTACTACGAGCAGTACTTC.

Note on this clonotype: Since a much larger clone is just one base distant, this may be a read error. This sequence joins TRBV28 and TRBJ1-2; D not resolved. Germline V gene lookup returns CDR1 MDHEN and CDR2 SYDVKM. Trimming removed 6 bases from V and 5 bases from J, with 13 bases in between. The CDR3 sequence is 13 residues long. This CDR3 reads CASRLVVGYGYTF. The CDR3 nucleotides read TGTGCCAGCAGGTTAGTGGTCGGGTATGGCTACACCTTC.

A few counts support this clonotype. The genes are TRBV7-8 and TRBJ1-1; maybe TRBD1 (5 bases). V gave up 1 base and J gave up 3 bases, with 12 bases separating them. Germline V lookup: CDR1 SGHVS, CDR2 FQNEAQ. The length of the CDR3 is 15 residues. The CDR3 loop reads CASSLGYRDDTEAFF. The CDR3 DNA sequence: TGTGCCAGCAGCTTAGGGTACCGGGACGACACTGAAGCTTTCTTT.

As concerns this clonotype: Being one base from a much bigger clone, this may be a read error. The genes are TRBV6-5 and TRBJ2-7; 10 bases are a match to TRBD1. CDR3 length equals 17 residues. The ends lost 0 bases at V and 2 bases at J; junction bases unmatched: 7. Germline CDR1 and CDR2: MNHEY and SVGAGI. The CDR3 coding sequence is TGTGCCAGCAGTTACTCACCCAGGGACAGGGGAGCCTACGAGCAGTACTTC. Translation: CASSYSPRDRGAYEQYF.

In this sample, this clonotype turned up many times. V usage is TRBV6-4 and J usage is TRBJ1-1; no definite D call. The germline CDR1 and CDR2 sequences are MRHNA and SNTAGT. The CDR3 is 13 residues long. V lost 3 bases and J 4 bases, leaving 9 bases between the germline ends. CDR3 in amino acids: CASSERALTEAFF. CDR3 sequence (DNA): TGTGCCAGCAGTGAGAGGGCCCTCACTGAAGCTTTCTTT.

This clonotype was recorded at least ten times. The V and J genes are TRBV10-1 and TRBJ2-7, with D unresolved. CDR1 is WNHNN, CDR2 SYGVQD, per germline (reference sequence). This CDR3 region has 14 residues. V was shortened by 0 bases and J by 0 bases, with 6 bases between the two germline ends. Written as DNA, the CDR3 is TGCGCCAGCAGTGAGTCTTTCACCTCCTACGAGCAGTACTTC. This translates into CASSESFTSYEQYF.

This clonotype was picked up a small number of times. V gene TRBV5-1 combines with J gene TRBJ1-2; possibly TRBD1 for D (6 bases). CDR1 is SGHRS and CDR2 is YFSETQ in the germline V gene. V was cut by 4 bases and J by 6 bases, with 16 bases left in between. The length of the CDR3 is 14 residues. The CDR3 region is CASSRGALEDGYTF. DNA of the CDR3: TGCGCCAGCAGCCGGGGGGCGCTTGAGGATGGCTACACCTTC.

This chain uses TRBV18 with TRBJ2-7, with D perhaps matching TRBD1 (7 bases). From germline, CDR1 is KGHSH and CDR2 LQKENI. The CDR3 runs 16 residues. Trimming shortened V by 3 bases and J by 6 bases, and 21 bases separated the two germline ends. Written as DNA, the CDR3 is TGTGCCAGCTCACCCGGCGGCAGGGGGGTTTTAGGCGAGCAGTACTTC. Translated, it gives CASSPGGRGVLGEQYF.

The rearrangement links TRBV7-2 to TRBJ1-4, with unresolved D. CDR1 is SGHTA and CDR2 is FQGNSA in the germline V gene. This CDR3 contains 11 residues. Trimming cost V 6 bases and J 8 bases, with 7 bases left between them. As DNA, the CDR3 is TGTGCCAGCAGATGGAGGGAAAAACTGTTTTTT. Its translation is CASRWREKLFF.

This clonotype was detected many times. V usage is TRBV12-3 or TRBV12-4 and J usage is TRBJ2-4; a weak D match, TRBD2 (5 bases). This CDR3 comprises 15 residues. V lost 3 bases and J 0 bases, leaving 9 bases between the germline ends. The CDR3: CASSLRGLAKNIQYF. In DNA form, the CDR3 reads TGTGCCAGCAGTTTGCGCGGGTTAGCCAAAAACATTCAGTACTTC.